This T cell receptor beta chain was identified in a study of cytomegalovirus exposure and HLA in healthy donors. CDR3 length: 14 residues. V was clipped by 3 bases and J by 4 bases; unmatched bases: 4. The V gene's germline CDR1 is SGHNT and CDR2 YYREEE (reference sequence). PCR employed 60 Vbeta and 13 Jbeta primers. Profiling relied on immunoSEQ multiplex PCR, and the TCRdb table lists in-frame clones only, not all of them. Among around 100,000 clones listed, almost 70% were seen once. Sequenced: PBMCs. The chain uses TRBV5-4 and TRBJ2-5; 9 bases match TRBD1. This clonotype was sampled from a man between 25 and 39 years old in good health and CMV-seropositive. The CDR3 region has the DNA TGTGCCAGCAGCTGGACGACAGGGGGAGAGACCCAGTACTTC. Its protein is CASSWTTGGETQYF.